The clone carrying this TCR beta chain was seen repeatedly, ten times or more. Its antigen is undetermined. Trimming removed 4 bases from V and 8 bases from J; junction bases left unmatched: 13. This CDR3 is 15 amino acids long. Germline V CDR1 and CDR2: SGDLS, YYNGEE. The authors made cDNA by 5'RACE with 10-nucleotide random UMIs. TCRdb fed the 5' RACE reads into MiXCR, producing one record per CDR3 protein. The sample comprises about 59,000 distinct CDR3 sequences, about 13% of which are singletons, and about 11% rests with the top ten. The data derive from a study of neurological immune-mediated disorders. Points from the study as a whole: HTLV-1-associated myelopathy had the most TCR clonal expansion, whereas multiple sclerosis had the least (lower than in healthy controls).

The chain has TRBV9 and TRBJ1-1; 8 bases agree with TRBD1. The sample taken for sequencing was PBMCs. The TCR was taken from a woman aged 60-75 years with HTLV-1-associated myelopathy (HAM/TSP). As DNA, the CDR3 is TGTGCCAGCAGCCGTCCGGGACAGGCCAAGGGGGAAGCTTTCTTT. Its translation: CASSRPGQAKGEAFF. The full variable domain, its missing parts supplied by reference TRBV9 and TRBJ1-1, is DSGVTQTPKHLITATGQRVTLRCSPRSGDLSVYWYQQSLDQGLQFLIQYYNGEERAKGNILERFSAQQFPDLHSELNLSSLELGDSALYFCASSRPGQAKGEAFFGQGTRLTVV.